The entry below describes one T cell receptor (beta chain). Antigen: not known. This record belongs to a study of beta chain features in type 1 diabetes. Study-wide points: VDJ junctions from patients with type 1 diabetes contained fewer insertions and more deletions. Shortening of TCRB CDR3s, moderate but significant, appeared in all four CD4+ subsets of Type 1 diabetes patients. Patients and controls would be equally affected if PCR favored shorter templates.

Expressed TCRB transcripts were sequenced because the isolated RNA had all been reverse transcribed beforehand. Sequenced by immunoSEQ multiplex PCR; TCRdb stores in-frame clones only, minus some. The top ten clones hold around 1.4% of a sample with 140,000 to 150,000 clones, 10% to 15% of them seen once. Germline values: CDR1 MNHEY, CDR2 SVGAGI. The CDR3 is 13 residues long. The germline V and J ends were trimmed by 2 bases and 8 bases, with 12 bases remaining between them. This rearrangement joins TRBV6-5 to TRBJ1-2; D may be TRBD1 (5 bases). This clonotype was obtained from a man in his late teens or twenties with type 1 diabetes. The sample taken for sequencing was central memory CD4+ T cells from blood. The CDR3 sequence: CASSYTSSGGYTF. CDR3 nucleotide sequence: TGTGCCAGCAGTTACACGAGCTCAGGGGGCTACACCTTC.